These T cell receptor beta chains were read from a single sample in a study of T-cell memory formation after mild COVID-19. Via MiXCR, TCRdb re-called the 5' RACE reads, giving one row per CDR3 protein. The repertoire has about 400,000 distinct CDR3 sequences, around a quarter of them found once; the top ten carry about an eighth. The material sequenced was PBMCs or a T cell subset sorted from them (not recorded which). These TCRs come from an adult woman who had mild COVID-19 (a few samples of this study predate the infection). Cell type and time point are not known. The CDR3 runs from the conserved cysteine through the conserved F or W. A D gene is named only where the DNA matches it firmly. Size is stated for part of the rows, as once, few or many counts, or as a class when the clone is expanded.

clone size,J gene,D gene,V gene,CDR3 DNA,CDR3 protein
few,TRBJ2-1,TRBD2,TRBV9,TGTGCCAGCAGCGTCACTAGCGGGAGATCTGAGCAGTTCTTC,CASSVTSGRSEQFF
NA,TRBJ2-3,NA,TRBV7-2,TGTGCCAGCAGCTTAGCGGGGGTGCTCGATACGCAGTATTTT,CASSLAGVLDTQYF
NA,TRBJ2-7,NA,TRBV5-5,TGTGCCAGCAGCTTGGCTGGACAGTCCTTCTACGAGCAGTACTTC,CASSLAGQSFYEQYF
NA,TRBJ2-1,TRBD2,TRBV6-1,TGTGCCAGCGGACTAGCGGGGAAGAATGAGCAGTTCTTC,CASGLAGKNEQFF
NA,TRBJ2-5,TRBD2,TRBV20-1,TGCAGTGCCCGGGACGGAGGCCCAGCGGGAGGGCAAGAGACCCAGTACTTC,CSARDGGPAGGQETQYF
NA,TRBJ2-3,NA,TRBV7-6,TGTGCCAGCAGCCCGGCGACTAGCACAGATACGCAGTATTTT,CASSPATSTDTQYF
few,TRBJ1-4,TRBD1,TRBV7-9,TGTGCCAGCGGCAGGGGGCAGGGAGAAGAAAAACTGTTTTTT,CASGRGQGEEKLFF
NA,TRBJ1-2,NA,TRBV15,TGTGCCACCAGCAGAGATCACCTAGCTAACTATGGCTACACCTTC,CATSRDHLANYGYTF
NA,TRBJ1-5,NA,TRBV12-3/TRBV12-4,TGTGCCAGCAGTATTAGGGAGGGCAATCAGCCCCAGCATTTT,CASSIREGNQPQHF
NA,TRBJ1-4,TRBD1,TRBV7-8,TGTGCCAGCAGGGAACCGGGACAGGGGGATGAAAAACTGTTTTTT,CASREPGQGDEKLFF
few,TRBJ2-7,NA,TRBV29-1,TGCAGCGTTGAAGGTCTCTACGAGCAGTACTTC,CSVEGLYEQYF
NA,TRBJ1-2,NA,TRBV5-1,TGCGCCAGCAGCTTGGACAGTCGTGGCTACACCTTC,CASSLDSRGYTF